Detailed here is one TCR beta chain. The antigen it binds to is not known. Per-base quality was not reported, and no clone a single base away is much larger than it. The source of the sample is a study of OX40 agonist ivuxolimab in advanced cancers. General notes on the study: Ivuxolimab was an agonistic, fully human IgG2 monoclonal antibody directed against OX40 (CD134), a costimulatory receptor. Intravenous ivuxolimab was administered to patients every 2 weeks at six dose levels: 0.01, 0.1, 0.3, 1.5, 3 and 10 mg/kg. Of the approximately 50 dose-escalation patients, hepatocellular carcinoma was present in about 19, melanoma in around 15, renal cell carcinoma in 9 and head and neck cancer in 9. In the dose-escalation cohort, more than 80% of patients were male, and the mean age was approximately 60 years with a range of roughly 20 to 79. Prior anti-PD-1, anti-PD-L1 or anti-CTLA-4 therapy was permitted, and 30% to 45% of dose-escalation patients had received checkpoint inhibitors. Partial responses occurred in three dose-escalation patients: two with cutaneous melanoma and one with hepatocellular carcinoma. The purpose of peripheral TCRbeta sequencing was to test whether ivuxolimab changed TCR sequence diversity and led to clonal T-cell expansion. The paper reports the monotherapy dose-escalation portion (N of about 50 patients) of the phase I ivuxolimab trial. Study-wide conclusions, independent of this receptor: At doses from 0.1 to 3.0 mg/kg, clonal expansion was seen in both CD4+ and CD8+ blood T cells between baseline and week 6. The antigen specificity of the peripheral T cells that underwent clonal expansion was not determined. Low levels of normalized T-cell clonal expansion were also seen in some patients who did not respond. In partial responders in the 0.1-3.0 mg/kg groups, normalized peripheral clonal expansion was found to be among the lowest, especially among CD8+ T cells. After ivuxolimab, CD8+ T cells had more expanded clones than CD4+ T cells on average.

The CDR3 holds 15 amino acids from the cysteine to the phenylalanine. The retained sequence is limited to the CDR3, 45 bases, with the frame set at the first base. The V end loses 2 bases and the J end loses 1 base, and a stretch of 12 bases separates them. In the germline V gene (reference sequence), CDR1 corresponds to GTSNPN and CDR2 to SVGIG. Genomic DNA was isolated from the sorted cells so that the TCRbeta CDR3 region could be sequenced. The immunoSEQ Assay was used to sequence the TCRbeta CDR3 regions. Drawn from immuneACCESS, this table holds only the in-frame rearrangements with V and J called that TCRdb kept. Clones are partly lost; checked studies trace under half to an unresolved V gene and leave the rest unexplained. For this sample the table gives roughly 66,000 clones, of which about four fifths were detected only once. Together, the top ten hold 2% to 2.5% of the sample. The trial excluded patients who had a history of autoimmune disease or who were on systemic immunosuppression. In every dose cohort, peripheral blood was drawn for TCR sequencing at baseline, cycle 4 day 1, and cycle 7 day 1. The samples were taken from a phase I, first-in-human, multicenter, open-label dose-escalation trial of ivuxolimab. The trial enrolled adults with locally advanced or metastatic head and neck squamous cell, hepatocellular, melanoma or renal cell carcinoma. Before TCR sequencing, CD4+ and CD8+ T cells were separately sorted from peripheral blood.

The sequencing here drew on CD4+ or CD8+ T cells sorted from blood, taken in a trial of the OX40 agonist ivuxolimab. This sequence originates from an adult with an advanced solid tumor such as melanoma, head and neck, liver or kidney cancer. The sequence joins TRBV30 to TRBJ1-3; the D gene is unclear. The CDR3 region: CAWSQIPGSGNTIYF. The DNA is TGTGCCTGGAGTCAAATCCCCGGGTCTGGAAACACCATATATTTT.